These 24 T cell receptor beta chains were sequenced from one sample in a study of blood T cell repertoires in COVID-19. The protocol was immunoSEQ multiplex PCR, while the TCRdb copy is restricted to in-frame clones and leaves out a portion. The sample shows about 210,000 clones, more than 85% of them seen only once. The sample taken for sequencing was peripheral blood. These receptor sequences come from a man aged 40-55 years with acute or convalescent COVID-19.

This clone was seen only a few times. Here the CDR3 DNA reads TGTGCCAGCAGCACCACCTTTTCAGGGGGGAGACCTGAAGCTTTCTTT. Translating it yields CASSTTFSGGRPEAFF. The chain couples TRBV7-2 to TRBJ1-1; 7 nucleotides align to TRBD1. Germline CDR1 is SGHTA and CDR2 is FQGNSA. V trimming: 5 bases; J trimming: 6 bases; junction bases outside the gene matches: 15. The CDR3 consists of 16 residues.

This rearrangement joins TRBV7-2 to TRBJ1-4; 9 positions agree with TRBD1. Germline V CDR1 and CDR2: SGHTA, FQGNSA. With 4 bases clipped from V and 0 bases from J, the junction kept 9 bases outside the gene matches. The CDR3 spans 18 residues. The CDR3 loop is CASSYPPGQGATNEKLFF. The CDR3 coding sequence is TGTGCCAGCAGCTACCCACCGGGACAGGGTGCAACTAATGAAAAACTGTTTTTT.

The V and J genes are TRBV30 and TRBJ1-1; D uncertain. Germline lookup yields CDR1 GTSNPN and CDR2 SVGIG (reference sequence). Trimming cost V 5 bases and J 0 bases, with 10 bases left between them. CDR3 length equals 13 residues. In nucleotides, the CDR3 is TGTGCCTGGGGCATTTATGTGAACACTGAAGCTTTCTTT. Translation gives CAWGIYVNTEAFF.

This rearrangement joins TRBV19 to TRBJ2-5; TRBD2 matches 11 bases. Germline assignment: CDR1 LNHDA and CDR2 SQIVND (reference sequence). CDR3 length: 15 amino acids. Germline trimming cut 1 base from V and 5 bases from J; bases unmatched to any gene: 3. The CDR3 region has the DNA TGTGCCAGTAGTATAGCGGCTAGCGGGGGGGAGACCCAGTACTTC. It yields the protein CASSIAASGGETQYF.

The chain is built from TRBV5-1 and TRBJ2-3; TRBD2 agrees at 10 bases. With V trimmed by 3 bases and J by 4 bases, 5 bases remained unmatched. Germline V lookup: CDR1 SGHRS, CDR2 YFSETQ. This CDR3 is built from 15 residues. The CDR3 is CASSSLAGVSDTQYF. The CDR3, as DNA: TGCGCCAGCAGCTCCCTAGCGGGAGTCTCAGATACGCAGTATTTT.

The chain recombines TRBV3-1 (or the pseudogene TRBV3-2) with TRBJ2-4; TRBD2 is a possible D gene (6 bases). CDR3 length equals 17 residues. V was trimmed by 2 bases and J by 1 base, leaving 15 bases between them. CDR1 LGHDT and CDR2 YNNKEL come from the germline V gene (reference sequence). The CDR3 sequence is CASSQYSGGGAKNIQYF. The DNA for the CDR3 is TGTGCCAGCAGCCAATACTCGGGTGGGGGGGCCAAAAACATTCAGTACTTC.

CDR3 bases: TGTGCCAGCAGCACCAACCTGGCAAATAATGAAAAACTGTTTTTT. Amino acids: CASSTNLANNEKLFF. The V and J genes are TRBV9 and TRBJ1-4; no firm D call. Germline values: CDR1 SGDLS, CDR2 YYNGEE. With 4 bases removed from V and 4 bases from J, the gap between germline ends came to 14 bases. The CDR3 has 15 residues.

This clone occurred once. The chain joins TRBV13 to TRBJ1-6, with D tentatively TRBD1 (5 bases). Germline CDR1 PRHDT, CDR2 FYEKMQ (reference sequence). CDR3 length: 15 amino acids. V shed 4 bases and J shed 8 bases, with 15 bases lying between them. Here the CDR3 reads CASSSVREGYSPLHF. In DNA, the CDR3 is TGTGCCAGCAGCTCGGTCAGGGAAGGGTATTCACCCCTCCACTTT.

This chain joins TRBV5-4 and TRBJ2-3; D gene uncertain. CDR1 and CDR2 (germline): SGHNT, YYREEE (reference sequence). The V and J ends lost 0 bases and 3 bases respectively, with 11 bases between them. The CDR3 consists of 15 residues. CDR3: CASSLESGRTDTQYF. The DNA of the CDR3 is TGTGCCAGCAGCTTGGAGTCAGGTCGAACAGATACGCAGTATTTT.

This chain connects TRBV19 to TRBJ2-1; 11 bases agree with TRBD2. Germline CDR1 is LNHDA and CDR2 is SQIVND (reference sequence). The CDR3 runs to 17 residues. Trimming took 5 bases from V and 0 from J; bases not matched to a gene: 6. DNA for the CDR3: TGTGCCAGTAGTTTTAGCGGGAGGGCCCGCTCCTACAATGAGCAGTTCTTC. This codes for CASSFSGRARSYNEQFF.

This chain uses TRBV21-1 with TRBJ2-2; the D call in the table, TRBD2, was not verified against the DNA. TRBV21-1 is shown as a pseudogene. This CDR3 region has 15 residues. This CDR3 is CASTAAGQNTGELFF. The CDR3 nucleotides are TGTGCCAGCACCGCAGCGGGACAAAACACCGGGGAGCTGTTTTTT.

The chain links TRBV7-9 to TRBJ1-1; D is possibly TRBD1 (5 bases). In germline, CDR1 is SEHNR, CDR2 FQNEAQ (reference sequence). V lost 3 bases and J 4 bases, leaving 15 bases between the germline ends. The CDR3 is made up of 15 amino acids. CDR3 loop: CASSFLGGSGTEAFF. For the CDR3, the DNA is TGTGCCAGCAGCTTTTTGGGGGGTTCGGGCACTGAAGCTTTCTTT.

This clone has at least ten counts. The V and J genes are TRBV7-9 and TRBJ2-5, with 11 bases fitting TRBD2. The CDR3 is 16 amino acids. Germline assignment: CDR1 SEHNR and CDR2 FQNEAQ (reference sequence). The V and J ends lost 5 bases and 1 base, in that order; junction bases with no gene match: 6. CDR3 nucleotides: TGTGCCAGCAGCCCGACTAGCGGGGTAGTCCAAGAGACCCAGTACTTC. This codes for CASSPTSGVVQETQYF.

The chain combines TRBV28 with TRBJ2-1, with 8 bases aligning to TRBD2. Germline trimming cut 7 bases from V and 9 bases from J; bases unmatched to any gene: 5. This CDR3 comprises 12 residues. Germline values: CDR1 MDHEN, CDR2 SYDVKM. CDR3 residues: CASKAGAFEQFF. DNA of the CDR3: TGTGCCAGCAAAGCGGGAGCTTTTGAGCAGTTCTTC.

This clone was seen only a few times. The V call is TRBV24-1, the J call TRBJ1-2; the D gene is possibly TRBD1 (5 bases). The V and J ends lost 5 bases and 7 bases respectively, with 13 bases between them. In germline, CDR1 is KGHDR, CDR2 SFDVKD. The CDR3 runs to 13 residues. CDR3 sequence: CATSAGHYLGYTF. The CDR3 coding sequence is TGTGCCACCAGTGCCGGACACTACCTTGGCTACACCTTC.

The chain uses TRBV27 and TRBJ1-1, with D perhaps TRBD1 (5 bases). Germline V gene lookup returns CDR1 MNHEY and CDR2 SMNVEV (reference sequence). V was clipped by 3 bases and J by 3 bases, with 11 bases between them. The CDR3 spans 14 residues. In DNA form, the CDR3 reads TGTGCCAGCAGTTTTAGGGGCCCTGACACTGAAGCTTTCTTT. Its translation: CASSFRGPDTEAFF.

The chain combines TRBV11-1 with TRBJ2-7, with D perhaps TRBD2 (6 bases). Germline assignment: CDR1 SGHAT and CDR2 FQDESV (reference sequence). The CDR3 is made up of 15 amino acids. Trimming removed 5 bases at V and 0 bases at J, with 14 bases between. The CDR3 DNA sequence: TGTGCCAGCAGCCCCGGCGGTAGCGGCTCCTACGAGCAGTACTTC. Translation gives CASSPGGSGSYEQYF.

The chain links TRBV18 to TRBJ2-1, with D hard to call. Trimming stripped 2 bases from V and 3 bases from J, with 5 bases between. Germline CDR1 reads KGHSH; CDR2 reads LQKENI. The CDR3 contains 13 residues. CDR3 coding DNA: TGTGCCAGCTCACCAATCAGCTACAATGAGCAGTTCTTC. Its translation: CASSPISYNEQFF.

This rearrangement joins TRBV7-2 to TRBJ2-1; D ambiguous. In germline, CDR1 is SGHTA, CDR2 FQGNSA. V lost 7 bases, J lost 0 bases, and 4 bases lay in between. The CDR3 is made up of 12 amino acids. CDR3 sequence: CASTSSYNEQFF. The CDR3 DNA follows: TGTGCCAGCACGAGCTCCTACAATGAGCAGTTCTTC.

This clone was picked up one time. The V call is TRBV6-5, the J call TRBJ2-7, with D tentatively TRBD1 (6 bases). V was pared by 8 bases and J by 1 base, with 15 bases between. In germline, CDR1 is MNHEY, CDR2 SVGAGI. The CDR3 length is 14 residues. In DNA, the CDR3 is TGTGCCAGCGGTAGACAGGCCACGTCCTACGAGCAGTACTTC. Translating gives CASGRQATSYEQYF.

This clone was seen once. This chain links TRBV12-3 or TRBV12-4 with TRBJ2-5, with D perhaps matching TRBD2 (6 bases). CDR3 size: 13 residues. V gave up 5 bases and J gave up 1 base, with 8 bases separating them. In nucleotides, the CDR3 is TGTGCCAGCAGTGCGGGATCCCAAGAGACCCAGTACTTC. As protein: CASSAGSQETQYF.

J is TRBJ2-7 and V is TRBV30, with D possibly being TRBD2 (5 bases). Germline-derived CDR1 and CDR2 are GTSNPN and SVGIG (reference sequence). The V end was cut by 8 bases, the J end by 2 bases, with 13 bases between. This CDR3 comprises 12 residues. CDR3 DNA sequence: TGTGCCGGGGAGACCAGGACCTACGAGCAGTACTTC. It encodes CAGETRTYEQYF.

This chain joins TRBV5-1 and TRBJ1-1; TRBD1 matches at 8 bases. The CDR3 runs to 16 residues. CDR1 and CDR2 from the germline V gene are SGHRS and YFSETQ. With V trimmed by 5 bases and J by 0 bases, 9 bases remained unmatched. In DNA, the CDR3 is TGCGCCAGCAGTTGGGACAGGTCCCTCTTGAACACTGAAGCTTTCTTT. It codes for CASSWDRSLLNTEAFF.

The rearrangement uses TRBV4-3 and TRBJ1-1; D may be TRBD1 (6 bases). This CDR3 has 15 residues. Trimming took 0 bases from V and 6 from J, leaving 14 bases between them. The germline V gene has CDR1 LGHNA and CDR2 YSLEER. CDR3 nucleotides: TGCGCCAGCAGCCAAGATCATAGGGGGGGCGCTGAAGCTTTCTTT. Translating it yields CASSQDHRGGAEAFF.